The clone carrying this T cell receptor (beta chain) was counted a few times. J was trimmed by 2 bases and V by 0 bases; bases with no gene match: 13. The germline gives CDR1 LGHNA, CDR2 YNFKEQ. There are 19 residues in the CDR3. The data were taken from a study of patients and donors after allogeneic stem cell transplantation. TCRdb analysed the RT-PCR reads with MiXCR anew, one entry per CDR3 protein. Counted here are 400,000 to 450,000 distinct CDR3 sequences, more than 15% occurring once; the ten biggest clones make up less than 8.5%. Material for sequencing was blood, either unsorted or a sorted T cell fraction (not recorded which). The TCR comes from a human donor who was either an allogeneic HSCT recipient or a stem cell or donor lymphocyte infusion donor (not recorded which). It is not recorded whose cells these are; they may come from a transplant donor. The chain combines TRBV4-2 with TRBJ2-1; TRBD2 agrees at 7 bases. DNA of the CDR3: TGTGCCAGCAGCCAAGAAGGGTGGGGGGGACTCAAACCCTACAATGAGCAGTTCTTC. Translating it yields CASSQEGWGGLKPYNEQFF.